The clone carrying this TCR beta chain was observed a handful of times. TCRdb re-derived calls from the 5' RACE reads in MiXCR, one entry per CDR3 protein. The sample shows a few hundred thousand distinct CDR3 sequences, roughly 20% of them seen only once. This sample stems from a study of CD8 T cells in ankylosing spondylitis. V lost 5 bases to trimming and J lost 2 bases, with 15 bases between them. The CDR3 runs to 15 residues. The genes are TRBV12-3 or TRBV12-4 and TRBJ2-5, with D perhaps assigned TRBD1 or TRBD2 (5 bases each). The source material was blood, either unsorted or a sorted T cell fraction (not recorded which). The receptor was derived from a female donor with ankylosing spondylitis or in good health (not recorded which). The CDR3 sequence: CASSGRDLGQETQYF. The CDR3 bases are TGTGCCAGCAGTGGCAGGGACCTTGGGCAAGAGACCCAGTACTTC.